The 16 T cell receptor beta chains in this list originate from one sample, sequenced in a study of beta chain features in type 1 diabetes. The study reverse transcribed the entire isolated RNA, so it sequenced expressed TCRB transcripts. Sequenced by immunoSEQ multiplex PCR; TCRdb stores in-frame clones only, minus some. The table has about 400,000 clones, roughly 12% seen once. Input material: naive CD4+ T cells from blood. The receptor set was obtained from a man between 18 and 29 years old in good health.

In this sample, this clone turned up a few times. This sequence joins TRBV29-1 and TRBJ2-1, with 9 bases matching TRBD1. Germline V CDR1 and CDR2: SQVTM, ANQGSEA. The CDR3 is 14 residues long. Losses at the gene ends were 6 bases for V and 9 bases for J; bases not matched to a gene: 12. CDR3 residues: CSVHRGQFGGEQFF. Written as DNA, the CDR3 is TGCAGCGTCCACAGGGGGCAATTCGGTGGTGAGCAGTTCTTC.

This clone was picked up a small number of times. This chain's CDR3 is CSAGTAGYTF. CDR3 coding DNA: TGCAGTGCTGGGACAGCAGGCTACACCTTC. The V call is TRBV20-1, the J call TRBJ1-2, with 7 bases fitting TRBD1. V was clipped by 5 bases and J by 8 bases; unmatched bases: 2. CDR3 length: 10 residues. Per the germline V gene, CDR1 is DFQATT and CDR2 is SNEGSKA (reference sequence).

As to this clone: It may be a read error: a sequence one base away is much more abundant. The gene calls are TRBV23-1 and TRBJ2-6, with D perhaps TRBD1 (6 bases). TRBV23-1 falls under the ORF class, with uncertain function. Trimming took 2 bases from V and 3 from J, leaving 11 bases between them. The CDR3 consists of 16 residues. CDR3: CASSQLQGSGANVLTF. The CDR3 DNA sequence: TGCGCCAGCAGTCAACTTCAGGGGAGTGGGGCCAACGTCCTGACTTTC.

The chain uses TRBV6-5 and TRBJ2-7; D is possibly TRBD1 (6 bases). CDR3 length equals 16 residues. V was cut by 0 bases and J by 2 bases, with 14 bases left in between. The V gene's germline CDR1 is MNHEY and CDR2 SVGAGI. The CDR3 here is CASSYSMRGFTYEQYF. In DNA, the CDR3 is TGTGCCAGCAGTTACTCTATGAGGGGGTTTACCTACGAGCAGTACTTC.

The chain is built from TRBV2 and TRBJ2-7, with 7 bases fitting TRBD1. CDR3 length: 11 amino acids. The germline CDR1 and CDR2 sequences are SNHLY and FYNNEI. Unmatched junction bases numbered 3, after V lost 6 bases and J lost 7 bases. The CDR3: CASREQGEQYF. Written as DNA, the CDR3 is TGTGCCAGCAGGGAACAGGGGGAGCAGTACTTC.

This clone was found a few times. V and J are TRBV7-9 and TRBJ2-7; 8 positions agree with TRBD1. Germline V gene data show CDR1 as SEHNR and CDR2 as FQNEAQ (reference sequence). The junction had 7 bases not matched to a gene; V was cut back by 5 bases and J by 7 bases. The CDR3 runs 13 residues. The DNA for the CDR3 is TGTGCCAGCAGCGGCCGGGACAGGAGGGAGCAGTACTTC. Protein sequence: CASSGRDRREQYF.

CDR3 sequence: CASSGLYYGYTF. In DNA form, the CDR3 reads TGTGCCAGCAGTGGACTCTACTATGGCTACACCTTC. The chain carries TRBV6-1 and TRBJ1-2; D gene ambiguous. Germline V lookup: CDR1 MNHNS, CDR2 SASEGT. V was shortened by 4 bases and J by 3 bases, with 6 bases between the two germline ends. This CDR3 contains 12 residues.

The chain uses TRBV28 and TRBJ2-1; 7 positions agree with TRBD1. The CDR3 sequence is 15 residues long. The germline gives CDR1 MDHEN, CDR2 SYDVKM. Trimming removed 5 bases from V and 5 bases from J; junction bases left unmatched: 9. The CDR3 sequence: CASSPSQGFHNEQFF. CDR3 nucleotide sequence: TGTGCCAGCAGTCCGTCACAGGGGTTCCACAATGAGCAGTTCTTC.

The chain recombines TRBV7-2 with TRBJ2-1; D remains unclear. Germline loops: CDR1 SGHTA, CDR2 FQGNSA. V gave up 6 bases and J gave up 3 bases, with 15 bases separating them. The CDR3 is 15 residues long. This CDR3 is CASSPRISSYNEQFF. In nucleotides, the CDR3 is TGTGCCAGCAGTCCTAGGATTTCTAGCTACAATGAGCAGTTCTTC.

This sequence joins TRBV5-1 and TRBJ2-7; 7 nucleotides line up with TRBD1. V lost 6 bases, J lost 6 bases, and 9 bases stayed unmatched. The germline gives CDR1 SGHRS, CDR2 YFSETQ. The CDR3 covers 13 residues. CDR3 sequence: CASTNRDSGEQYF. The DNA for the CDR3 is TGCGCCAGCACCAACCGGGACAGTGGCGAGCAGTACTTC.

The chain recombines TRBV18 with TRBJ2-1; D possibly corresponds to TRBD2 (6 bases). Germline values: CDR1 KGHSH, CDR2 LQKENI. Deletions cut 5 bases from V and 3 bases from J, with 17 bases between. The CDR3 runs to 16 residues. The CDR3 DNA sequence: TGTGCCAGCTCATCCGGGTCTGCGGGGCGCTACAATGAGCAGTTCTTC. The encoded protein is CASSSGSAGRYNEQFF.

The chain combines TRBV5-4 with TRBJ1-5; 8 bases fit TRBD1. The CDR3 length is 13 residues. CDR1 is SGHNT, CDR2 YYREEE, per germline (reference sequence). The V segment lost 5 bases and the J segment 5 bases; nucleotides outside the gene matches: 3. The CDR3 DNA reads TGTGCCAGCAGACCGGACAGGGATCAGCCCCAGCATTTT. Protein sequence: CASRPDRDQPQHF.

The rearrangement links TRBV6-6 to TRBJ2-7, with D tentatively TRBD1 (6 bases). The germline V and J ends were trimmed by 4 bases and 4 bases, with 11 bases remaining between them. Germline loops: CDR1 MNHNY, CDR2 SVGAGI (reference sequence). This CDR3 is built from 13 residues. CDR3 amino acids: CASSSTGRYEQYF. CDR3 bases: TGTGCCAGCAGTTCAACAGGGAGATACGAGCAGTACTTC.

The V and J genes are TRBV7-3 and TRBJ2-5; weak D call: TRBD2 (5 bases). CDR3 length: 15 amino acids. CDR1 is SGHTA and CDR2 is FQGTGA in the germline V gene. V gave up 2 bases and J gave up 1 base, with 11 bases separating them. The CDR3 region has the DNA TGTGCCAGCAGCTTATACGGACTTTTCCAAGAGACCCAGTACTTC. The encoded protein is CASSLYGLFQETQYF.

The chain combines TRBV15 with TRBJ1-6; D possibly corresponds to TRBD1 (5 bases). This CDR3 has 14 amino acids. Trimming took off 5 bases at V and 9 bases at J, with 14 bases between the two ends. Germline loops: CDR1 LNHNV, CDR2 YYDKDF (reference sequence). In nucleotides, the CDR3 is TGTGCCACCAGCGGCGGGACTGTTCGTTCACCCCTCCACTTT. It is translated as CATSGGTVRSPLHF.

The chain recombines TRBV25-1 with TRBJ2-7; the D is unclear. V gave up 6 bases and J gave up 6 bases, with 12 bases separating them. Per the germline V gene, CDR1 is MGHDK and CDR2 is SYGVNS. The CDR3 runs 12 residues. CDR3 loop: CASRGPPGEQYF. The CDR3 DNA is TGTGCCAGCAGGGGCCCCCCTGGCGAGCAGTACTTC.